This T cell receptor beta chain was found in a study of blood T cell repertoires in COVID-19 (dated by TCRdb to about 2020). About the study as a whole: Samples from collaborators originated in the United States, Italy and Spain and spanned both the acute and convalescent phases of COVID-19. The dataset comprised deeply sampled blood TCRbeta repertoires from subjects exposed to, actively infected with, or recovered from COVID-19. The sample metadata nearly always contained a de-identified subject ID, COVID-19 status, age in years and sex. Samples were obtained from the ongoing ImmuneRACE study (first 160 participants) and from approximately 1,200 subjects provided by 6 global collaborators. The repertoires were made available in a free public database intended to serve as a resource for research on the immune response to SARS-CoV-2. HLA class I and class II types, where available, came from metadata supplied by the sample provider rather than from assay-based typing. The prospective study material was composed of cDNA or gDNA derived from T cells, B-cell-depleted T cells, or PBMCs. The paper as a whole reports these results and caveats: How much clinical and demographic metadata was included differed by source and by participant, and the metadata was provided uncurated.

The immunoSEQ Assay, a bias-controlled multiplex PCR, was used to amplify TCRbeta CDR3 regions from genomic DNA. In the original analysis: The number of nucleated cells in each sample was estimated by amplification of reference gene primers within the assay. To quantify the absolute abundance of each unique TCRbeta CDR3 rearrangement, sequence reads were collapsed and filtered. For each sample, productive Simpson clonality was calculated as the square root of Simpson's diversity index across productive rearrangements. TCRdb obtained this table from immuneACCESS and retained in-frame rearrangements with V and J assigned. These tables miss some clones; where compared with another copy, unresolved V genes account for less than half of the shortfall, and the remainder is unexplained. The V and J calls and the clone size are those of that table, but D and trimming were determined from the DNA. Counted in this sample were approximately 210,000 clones; approximately 80% of them appeared once. The top ten clonotypes cover about 3.4% of the sample.

Germline trimming amounts to 4 bases on V and 9 bases on J, with 15 as the count of junction bases outside the gene matches. The cysteine opens and the phenylalanine closes a CDR3 of 17 amino acids. Here the CDR3 DNA is all that survives: 51 bases in frame from base 1. The germline V gene (reference sequence) supplies CDR1 LNHDA and CDR2 SQIVND. Participants in the prospective study were enrolled through a virtual design, were aged about 18 to 100 years, and lived in roughly 24 United States geographic areas. Cohort assignment in the prospective study relied on participant-reported clinical history from a screening survey and a study questionnaire. ImmuneRACE Cohort 3 recovered participants were defined by two consecutive negative NP/OP PCR tests, healthcare professional clearance, or symptom resolution. In the prospective study, whole blood, serum and a nasopharyngeal or oropharyngeal swab were collected from each participant by mobile phlebotomists. Participants in the prospective study had the option to provide additional blood draws and questionnaires over an approximately 2-month period. Before DNA extraction, blood samples from the prospective study were shipped at room temperature or frozen.

Notes on this clone: Its antigen is currently not known. Base qualities were left out, and no much larger clone turns up one base away.

Sequencing was carried out using PBMCs or T cells enriched from blood (not recorded which). This sequence originates from an older woman who had recovered from COVID-19. The sequence joins TRBV19 to TRBJ1-6; 7 of the junction bases match TRBD1. The nucleotide sequence reads TGTGCCAGTAGTAGTCGACAGGGAGTGGGAAGTGGTTCACCCCTCCACTTT. It codes for CASSSRQGVGSGSPLHF.